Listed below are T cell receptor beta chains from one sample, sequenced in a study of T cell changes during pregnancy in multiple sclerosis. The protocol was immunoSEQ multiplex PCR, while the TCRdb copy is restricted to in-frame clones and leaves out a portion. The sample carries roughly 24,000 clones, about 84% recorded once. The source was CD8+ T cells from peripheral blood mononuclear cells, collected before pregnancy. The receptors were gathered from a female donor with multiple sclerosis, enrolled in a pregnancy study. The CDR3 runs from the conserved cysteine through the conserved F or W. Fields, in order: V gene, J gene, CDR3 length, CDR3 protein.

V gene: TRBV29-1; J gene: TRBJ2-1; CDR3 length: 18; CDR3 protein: CSVEDIAGGRTSYNEQFF
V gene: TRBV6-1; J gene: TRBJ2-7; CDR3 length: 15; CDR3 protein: CASSEEQGFTYEQYF
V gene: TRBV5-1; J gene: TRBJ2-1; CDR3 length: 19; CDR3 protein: CASSFIGLAGGSSYNEQFF
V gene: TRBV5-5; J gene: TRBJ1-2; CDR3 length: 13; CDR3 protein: CASSLLGADGYTF
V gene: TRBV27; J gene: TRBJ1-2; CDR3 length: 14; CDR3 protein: CASSFTTGVGGYTF
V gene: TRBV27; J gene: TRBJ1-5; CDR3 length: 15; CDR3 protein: CASSPYRGSNQPQHF
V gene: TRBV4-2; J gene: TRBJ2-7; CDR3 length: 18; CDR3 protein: CASSQLGLAEGGSYEQYF
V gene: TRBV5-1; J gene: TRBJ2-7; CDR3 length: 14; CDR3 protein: CASSPGDSSYEQYF
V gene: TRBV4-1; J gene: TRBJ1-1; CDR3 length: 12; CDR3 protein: CASSLRDSEAFF
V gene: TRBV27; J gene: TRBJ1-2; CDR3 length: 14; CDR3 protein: CASSLSVGVYGYTF
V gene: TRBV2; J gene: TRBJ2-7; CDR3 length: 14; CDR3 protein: CASSTGTSGYEQYF
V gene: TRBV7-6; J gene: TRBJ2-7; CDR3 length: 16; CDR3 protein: CASSLGLRDTAYEQYF
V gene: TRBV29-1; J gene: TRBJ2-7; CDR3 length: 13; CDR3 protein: CSVEQAVGYEQYF
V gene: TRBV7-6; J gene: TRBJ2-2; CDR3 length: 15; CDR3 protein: CASSTGQGADLGLFF
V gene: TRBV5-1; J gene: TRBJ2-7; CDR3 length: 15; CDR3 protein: CASSLVSGSAYEQYF
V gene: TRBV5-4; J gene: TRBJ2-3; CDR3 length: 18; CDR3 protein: CASSSGTAEHDSLDTQYF
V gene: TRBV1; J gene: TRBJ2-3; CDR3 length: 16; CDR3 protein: CTSSQVPAGGSDTQYF
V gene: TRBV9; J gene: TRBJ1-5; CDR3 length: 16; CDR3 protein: CASSERGDRGLSPQHF
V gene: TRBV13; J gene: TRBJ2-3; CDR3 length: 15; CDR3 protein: CASSLGVGRTDTQYF
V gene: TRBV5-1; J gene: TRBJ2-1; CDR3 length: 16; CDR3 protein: CASSLAAGGLRNEQFF